The 9 T cell receptor beta chains below come from one sample, sequenced in a study of blood T cell repertoires in COVID-19. Generated by immunoSEQ multiplex PCR, the TCRdb table keeps only in-frame clones and is missing some. The sample consists of just over 650,000 clones, 85% to 90% of them appearing once. The sequencing sample was made of peripheral blood. The receptors were sampled from a woman younger than 35 with acute or convalescent COVID-19.

The chain employs TRBV3-1 (or the pseudogene TRBV3-2) and TRBJ2-1; 12 bases match TRBD2. CDR1 and CDR2 from the germline V gene are LGHDT and YNNKEL (reference sequence). J gave up 7 bases and V 2 bases, and 6 bases lay outside the gene matches. The CDR3 runs to 16 residues. CDR3 sequence: CASSQLTSGGSNEQFF. For the CDR3, the DNA is TGTGCCAGCAGCCAACTCACTAGCGGGGGGTCGAATGAGCAGTTCTTC.

About this clone: Distinct nucleotide sequences in the sample also encode this CDR3. This rearrangement joins TRBV27 to TRBJ1-2, with TRBD1 matching 8 bases. Per the germline V gene, CDR1 is MNHEY and CDR2 is SMNVEV (reference sequence). V dropped 3 bases and J dropped 4; count of bases not matched to a gene: 1. This CDR3 has 13 amino acids. CDR3: CASSFTGGYGYTF. CDR3 sequence (DNA): TGTGCCAGCAGTTTTACAGGGGGCTATGGCTACACCTTC.

The chain's CDR3 is CASSQDIGGNANYGYTF. The CDR3 DNA is TGCGCCAGCAGCCAAGATATCGGGGGGAACGCTAACTATGGCTACACCTTC. The chain is built from TRBV4-1 and TRBJ1-2; D perhaps matches TRBD1 (5 bases). The CDR3 loop spans 17 amino acids. The germline V and J ends were trimmed by 0 bases and 0 bases, with 14 bases remaining between them. Germline CDR1 is MGHRA and CDR2 is YSYEKL.

V usage is TRBV5-1 and J usage is TRBJ1-1; tentative D call: TRBD1 (5 bases). CDR3 size: 15 residues. From germline, CDR1 is SGHRS and CDR2 YFSETQ. V was cut by 5 bases and J by 0 bases, with 14 bases left in between. The CDR3 region has the DNA TGCGCCAGCAGTTCCGGTCGGGGGTTGAACACTGAAGCTTTCTTT. Its translation is CASSSGRGLNTEAFF.

This chain connects TRBV5-6 to TRBJ2-7; D possibly corresponds to TRBD1 (6 bases). The CDR3 runs 14 residues. V lost 3 bases and J lost 0, with 10 bases in between. Germline V gene data show CDR1 as SGHDT and CDR2 as YYEEEE. The CDR3 reads CASSYWTVSYEQYF. DNA for the CDR3: TGTGCCAGCAGCTACTGGACAGTCTCCTACGAGCAGTACTTC.

The rearrangement joins TRBV4-3 to TRBJ1-3; perhaps TRBD1 as D (5 bases). This CDR3 spans 16 amino acids. V was trimmed by 3 bases and J by 4 bases, leaving 16 bases between them. Germline V gene lookup returns CDR1 LGHNA and CDR2 YSLEER. The CDR3 sequence is CASSQGRLARGNTIYF. The CDR3 DNA sequence: TGCGCCAGCAGCCAGGGGCGTCTGGCCAGGGGAAACACCATATATTTT.

The genes are TRBV10-3 and TRBJ1-1; TRBD1 is a possible D gene (5 bases). The V end lost 0 bases, the J end lost 1 base, and 9 bases lay between the germline ends. The germline CDR1 and CDR2 sequences are ENHRY and SYGVKD. The CDR3 runs to 15 residues. The CDR3 sequence: CAISESPTENTEAFF. The DNA for the CDR3 is TGTGCCATCAGTGAGTCCCCGACAGAGAACACTGAAGCTTTCTTT.

This clone was recorded once. The chain has TRBV7-9 and TRBJ1-2, with D possibly being TRBD1 (5 bases). Germline CDR1 and CDR2: SEHNR and FQNEAQ (reference sequence). The CDR3 extends over 12 amino acids. V lost 8 bases to trimming and J lost 8 bases, with 15 bases between them. The CDR3 DNA reads TGTGCCAGCGGAGGGGAGCGGAAGGGCTACACCTTC. This codes for CASGGERKGYTF. Drawing the rest from reference TRBV7-9 and TRBJ1-2, the complete variable domain is DTGVSQNPRHKITKRGQNVTFRCDPISEHNRLYWYRQTLGQGPEFLTYFQNEAQLEKSRLLSDRFSAERPKGSFSTLEIQRTEQGDSAMYLCASGGERKGYTFGSGTRLTVV.

V is TRBV6-1 and J is TRBJ1-6; weak D call: TRBD1 (6 bases). V was shortened by 2 bases and J by 3 bases, with 8 bases between the two germline ends. Germline lookup yields CDR1 MNHNS and CDR2 SASEGT. This CDR3 has 15 residues. The CDR3: CASSERTVYNSPLHF. The CDR3 DNA follows: TGTGCCAGCAGTGAAAGGACAGTCTATAATTCACCCCTCCACTTT.